The 26 T cell receptor beta chains given below trace back to one sample, sequenced in a study of cytomegalovirus exposure and HLA in healthy donors. PCR employed 60 Vbeta and 13 Jbeta primers. Profiled with immunoSEQ multiplex PCR; TCRdb holds only in-frame clones, not every one. The sample gives about 190,000 clones, about four fifths of which show up once; 4.5% to 7.5% is in the top ten. The sequencing input was PBMCs. The source of these receptors is a woman in her 30s in good health and CMV-seropositive.

The rearrangement links TRBV29-1 to TRBJ2-7; 12 bases fit TRBD2. Germline CDR1 and CDR2: SQVTM and ANQGSEA. The trim removed 6 bases at V and 7 bases at J, leaving 19 bases unmatched. CDR3 length: 17 residues. The CDR3 loop reads CSVVTSGGIRSPLEQYF. The CDR3 DNA reads as TGCAGCGTCGTGACTAGCGGGGGAATCCGTTCTCCCCTAGAGCAGTACTTC.

The genes are TRBV9 and TRBJ1-4; no firm D call. V was cut by 3 bases and J by 3 bases, with 9 bases left in between. The CDR3 runs to 14 residues. Germline-derived CDR1 and CDR2 are SGDLS and YYNGEE. CDR3 nucleotides: TGTGCCAGCAGCGCCGGGAGGCCTAATGAAAAACTGTTTTTT. Protein product: CASSAGRPNEKLFF. Full variable domain (missing parts from reference TRBV9 and TRBJ1-4): DSGVTQTPKHLITATGQRVTLRCSPRSGDLSVYWYQQSLDQGLQFLIQYYNGEERAKGNILERFSAQQFPDLHSELNLSSLELGDSALYFCASSAGRPNEKLFFGSGTQLSVL.

The CDR3, as DNA: TGTGCCAGCAGTTTCCGGTTGAGTGAAGAGACCCAGTACTTC. This gives the protein CASSFRLSEETQYF. The chain has TRBV28 and TRBJ2-5; D unclear. Germline-derived CDR1 and CDR2 are MDHEN and SYDVKM. The CDR3 has 14 residues. V was shortened by 3 bases and J by 3 bases, with 11 bases between the two germline ends.

The chain recombines TRBV5-1 with TRBJ2-2; D remains ambiguous. Trimming cost V 1 base and J 7 bases, with 8 bases left between them. The CDR3 totals 13 residues. Per the germline V gene, CDR1 is SGHRS and CDR2 is YFSETQ. CDR3 DNA sequence: TGCGCCAGCAGCTTGTCCGCTAGCGGGGAGCTGTTTTTT. Its translation is CASSLSASGELFF.

This clone was observed once. This sequence joins TRBV20-1 and TRBJ2-3; TRBD2 aligns across 7 bases. V trimming: 5 bases; J trimming: 7 bases; junction bases outside the gene matches: 3. In germline, CDR1 is DFQATT, CDR2 SNEGSKA (reference sequence). The CDR3 has 11 amino acids. The CDR3: CSAGRENTQYF. Written as DNA, the CDR3 is TGCAGTGCTGGGCGGGAGAATACGCAGTATTTT.

The rearrangement uses TRBV7-9 and TRBJ2-7, with D unresolved. Per germline, CDR1 SEHNR and CDR2 FQNEAQ (reference sequence). Trimming cost V 4 bases and J 6 bases, with 10 bases left between them. The CDR3 length is 12 residues. The CDR3 loop reads CASSSQGGEQYF. The CDR3 DNA follows: TGTGCCAGCAGCTCCCAAGGCGGCGAGCAGTACTTC.

The CDR3 nucleotides are TGCGCCAGCAGCCAAGGGGGCCCCTCCTACAATGAGCAGTTCTTC. It translates to CASSQGGPSYNEQFF. The V and J genes are TRBV4-1 and TRBJ2-1, with D perhaps matching TRBD1 (5 bases). V lost 1 base and J 0 bases, leaving 7 bases between the germline ends. The germline gives CDR1 MGHRA, CDR2 YSYEKL. This CDR3 spans 15 amino acids.

The V call is TRBV6-5, the J call TRBJ1-6, with 10 bases that match TRBD1. The CDR3 is 15 amino acids. Germline CDR1 is MNHEY and CDR2 is SVGAGI. V shed 4 bases, J shed 8 bases, and the junction held 5 bases outside the gene matches. The CDR3 is CASSSWTGGYSPLHF. CDR3 DNA: TGTGCCAGCAGTTCTTGGACAGGGGGATATTCACCCCTCCACTTT.

V gene TRBV6-1 combines with J gene TRBJ1-1; unclear D gene. The V end was cut by 10 bases, the J end by 4 bases, with 13 bases between. Germline values: CDR1 MNHNS, CDR2 SASEGT. The CDR3 spans 12 residues. The CDR3 here is CATIRGGTEAFF. CDR3 nucleotide sequence: TGTGCCACCATCCGAGGTGGCACTGAAGCTTTCTTT.

The chain is built from TRBV7-8 and TRBJ2-7; 9 bases line up with TRBD1. V shed 6 bases, J shed 7 bases, and the junction held 16 bases outside the gene matches. CDR1 is SGHVS, CDR2 FQNEAQ, per germline. The CDR3 has 16 residues. The CDR3 loop is CASSFTPGTGTDEQYF. In DNA, the CDR3 is TGTGCCAGCAGTTTTACCCCCGGGACAGGGACCGATGAGCAGTACTTC.

In this sample, this clone turned up once. The junction shows a germline mismatch at one end, possibly a read error. The gene calls are TRBV19 and TRBJ1-2; no clear D gene. In germline, CDR1 is LNHDA, CDR2 SQIVND (reference sequence). This CDR3 spans 11 amino acids. CDR3 nucleotides: TGTGCCAGCGGTCCCCTCGTTCCAGGTGCCTTC. Protein product: CASGPLVPGAF.

This rearrangement joins TRBV6-1 to TRBJ2-7; D is undetermined. Germline CDR1 is MNHNS and CDR2 is SASEGT. Trimming removed 4 bases from V and 4 bases from J, with 11 bases in between. This CDR3 has 13 residues. This CDR3 reads CASSVFAGYEQYF. In nucleotides, the CDR3 is TGTGCCAGCAGTGTTTTCGCCGGGTACGAGCAGTACTTC.

Regarding this clone: A junction boundary mismatches the germline segment, possibly from a read error. Here the CDR3 DNA reads TGTGCCAGCGGGGGGAGACAGGGGGAGTTT. Translation: CASGGRQGEF. J is TRBJ1-1 and V is TRBV2; 9 bases fit TRBD1. The CDR3 totals 10 residues. The germline gives CDR1 SNHLY, CDR2 FYNNEI.

Only a few counts were recorded for this clone. The rearrangement uses TRBV19 and TRBJ1-2; the match to TRBD1 covers 7 bases. Trimming cost V 6 bases and J 5 bases; bases outside gene matches: 9. This CDR3 is 14 amino acids long. Germline V lookup: CDR1 LNHDA, CDR2 SQIVND (reference sequence). CDR3 coding DNA: TGTGCCAGTAGGGGGGACAGACAGTCATATGGCTACACCTTC. Its translation: CASRGDRQSYGYTF.

The J gene is TRBJ2-3, the V gene TRBV4-2; tentatively, D is TRBD1 (7 bases). V was pared by 3 bases and J by 5 bases, with 18 bases between. Germline values: CDR1 LGHNA, CDR2 YNFKEQ. The CDR3 contains 16 residues. CDR3 in DNA: TGTGCCAGCAGCCAGGAGGGACAGCGTTTTCGAGATACGCAGTATTTT. It codes for CASSQEGQRFRDTQYF.

The J gene is TRBJ1-2, the V gene TRBV5-8; TRBD1 matches 9 bases. The CDR3 covers 13 residues. In germline, CDR1 is SGHTS, CDR2 YDEGEE. Trimming at V came to 4 bases and at J to 3 bases, leaving 1 base not matched to a gene. The CDR3 DNA reads as TGTGCCAGCAGCAGGGACAGGGACTATGGCTACACCTTC. Translation gives CASSRDRDYGYTF.

The gene calls are TRBV6-1 and TRBJ2-4; possible D gene TRBD1, 5 bases. CDR1 and CDR2 from the germline V gene are MNHNS and SASEGT. This CDR3 has 15 residues. Trimming removed 3 bases from V and 0 bases from J, with 9 bases in between. The chain's CDR3 is CASSDQGLAKNIQYF. The CDR3 DNA reads as TGTGCCAGCAGTGACCAGGGCCTAGCCAAAAACATTCAGTACTTC.

This chain connects TRBV10-3 to TRBJ1-4; D gene uncertain. V was cut by 3 bases and J by 5 bases, with 7 bases left in between. The CDR3 sequence is 13 residues long. Germline V gene lookup returns CDR1 ENHRY and CDR2 SYGVKD. The DNA of the CDR3 is TGTGCCATCAGTGACCTCCAGAATGAAAAACTGTTTTTT. It is translated as CAISDLQNEKLFF.

The V gene is TRBV10-3, the J gene TRBJ2-5; 10 bases fit TRBD2. Germline CDR1 is ENHRY and CDR2 is SYGVKD. CDR3 size: 13 residues. V lost 5 bases to trimming and J lost 4 bases; unmatched junction nucleotides: 1. For the CDR3, the DNA is TGTGCCATCAGTCCTAGCGGGGGAGAGACCCAGTACTTC. Translating gives CAISPSGGETQYF.

This chain connects TRBV4-2 to TRBJ2-5; TRBD1 agrees at 11 bases. With 3 bases clipped from V and 3 bases from J, the junction kept 3 bases outside the gene matches. The CDR3 totals 15 residues. Per the germline V gene, CDR1 is LGHNA and CDR2 is YNFKEQ. This CDR3 reads CASSHGTGGEETQYF. For the CDR3, the DNA is TGTGCCAGCAGCCACGGGACAGGGGGAGAAGAGACCCAGTACTTC.

The chain joins TRBV6-5 to TRBJ1-1; D gene ambiguous. CDR3 size: 12 residues. Trimming cost V 4 bases and J 5 bases, with 8 bases left between them. CDR1 and CDR2 from the germline V gene are MNHEY and SVGAGI. CDR3 bases: TGTGCCAGCAGTTCTAGTGAAACTGAAGCTTTCTTT. Amino acids: CASSSSETEAFF.

The V call is TRBV5-4, the J call TRBJ2-1, with 10 nucleotides matching TRBD2. V lost 4 bases and J lost 9; bases outside the gene matches: 13. Germline lookup yields CDR1 SGHNT and CDR2 YYREEE (reference sequence). This CDR3 has 16 amino acids. The CDR3 reads CASSGGLAAFGGEQFF. As DNA, the CDR3 is TGTGCCAGCAGCGGCGGACTAGCGGCGTTTGGGGGTGAGCAGTTCTTC.

The CDR3: CASGLLCEQYF. The CDR3 DNA reads TGTGCCAGCGGACTATTATGCGAGCAGTACTTC. The rearrangement uses TRBV21-1 and TRBJ2-7; the D segment call TRBD2 is taken from the table without a DNA check. TRBV21-1 is a documented pseudogene. The CDR3 is 11 residues long.

The J gene is TRBJ2-7, the V gene TRBV6-1; D possibly corresponds to TRBD2 (5 bases). Germline lookup yields CDR1 MNHNS and CDR2 SASEGT. V lost 6 bases and J lost 6, with 21 bases in between. The CDR3 is 15 residues long. CDR3 nucleotides: TGTGCCAGCAGCACAAGCCCCGGCCCCGGGGTCGAGCAGTACTTC. It translates to CASSTSPGPGVEQYF.

The chain has TRBV10-3 and TRBJ2-7, with D tentatively TRBD2 (5 bases). CDR1 ENHRY and CDR2 SYGVKD come from the germline V gene. The CDR3 spans 12 residues. V gave up 6 bases and J gave up 1 base, with 7 bases separating them. CDR3 residues: CAISSGSYEQYF. The CDR3 nucleotides read TGTGCCATCAGCAGCGGTTCCTACGAGCAGTACTTC.

The chain is built from TRBV2 and TRBJ2-5; TRBD1 is a possible D gene (6 bases). The CDR3 is 16 residues long. Trimming cost V 7 bases and J 4 bases, with 22 bases left between them. CDR1 and CDR2 from the germline V gene are SNHLY and FYNNEI. The CDR3 nucleotides read TGTGCCAGCATAACAGGGCAGATAGGATGGGGAGAGACCCAGTACTTC. Its translation: CASITGQIGWGETQYF.